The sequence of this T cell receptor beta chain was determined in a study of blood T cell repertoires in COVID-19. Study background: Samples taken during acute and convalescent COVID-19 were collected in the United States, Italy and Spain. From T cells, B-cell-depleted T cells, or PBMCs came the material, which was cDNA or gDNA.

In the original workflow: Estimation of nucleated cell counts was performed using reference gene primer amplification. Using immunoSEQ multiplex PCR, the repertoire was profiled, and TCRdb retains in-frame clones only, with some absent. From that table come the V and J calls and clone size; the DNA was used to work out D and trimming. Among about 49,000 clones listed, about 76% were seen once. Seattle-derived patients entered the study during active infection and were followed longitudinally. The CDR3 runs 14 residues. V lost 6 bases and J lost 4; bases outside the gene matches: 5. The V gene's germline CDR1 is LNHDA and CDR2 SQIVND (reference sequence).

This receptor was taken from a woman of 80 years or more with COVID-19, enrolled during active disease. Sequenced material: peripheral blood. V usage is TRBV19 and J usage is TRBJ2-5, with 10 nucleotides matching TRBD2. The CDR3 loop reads CASRSTSGIETQYF. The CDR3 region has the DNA TGTGCCAGTAGGTCCACTAGCGGGATAGAGACCCAGTACTTC.